A selection of T cell receptor beta chains follows, all from one sample in a study of blood T cell repertoires in COVID-19. Sequencing used immunoSEQ multiplex PCR; TCRdb keeps in-frame clones, though not all of them. The sample holds about 160,000 clones, roughly four fifths seen once. The specimen was peripheral blood. The receptors come from a human donor with acute or convalescent COVID-19. The donor label of this sample is uncertain. Each CDR3 is given with its conserved first and last residue. Fields, in order: V gene, clone size, D gene, J gene, CDR3 DNA, CDR3 protein. A D gene is named only where the DNA matches it firmly. Clone size, where shown, is once, few, many, or a class for clones that have expanded.

v_gene: TRBV4-1
abundance: few
d_gene: TRBD1
j_gene: TRBJ1-3
CDR3nt: TGCGCCAGCAGCCAAGGGGACAGGGGACTGAGAAACACCATATATTTT
CDR3aa: CASSQGDRGLRNTIYF

v_gene: TRBV5-1
abundance: -
d_gene: -
j_gene: TRBJ1-3
CDR3nt: TGCGCCAGCAGCCCCTACTTCGATAGCTCTGGAAACACCATATATTTT
CDR3aa: CASSPYFDSSGNTIYF

v_gene: TRBV7-3
abundance: once
d_gene: TRBD2
j_gene: TRBJ2-5
CDR3nt: TGTGCCAGCAGCTCCCCCTCAGCGGGGGGGCGGGAGACCCAGTACTTC
CDR3aa: CASSSPSAGGRETQYF

v_gene: TRBV7-2
abundance: -
d_gene: TRBD2
j_gene: TRBJ2-3
CDR3nt: TGTGCCAGCAGTCTAACGGGCGGGGGGGTCACAGATACGCAGTATTTT
CDR3aa: CASSLTGGGVTDTQYF

v_gene: TRBV30
abundance: -
d_gene: TRBD1
j_gene: TRBJ2-7
CDR3nt: TGTGCCTGGAGTGTTAGAGACAGGGGCGAGCAGTACTTC
CDR3aa: CAWSVRDRGEQYF

v_gene: TRBV19
abundance: -
d_gene: -
j_gene: TRBJ1-6
CDR3nt: TGTGCCAGTAGTATAGATCTCGGGTCCTATAATTCACCCCTCCACTTT
CDR3aa: CASSIDLGSYNSPLHF

v_gene: TRBV19
abundance: -
d_gene: -
j_gene: TRBJ2-2
CDR3nt: TGTGCCAGTTTGGGGGGGAACACCGGGGAGCTGTTTTTT
CDR3aa: CASLGGNTGELFF

v_gene: TRBV4-1
abundance: -
d_gene: TRBD2
j_gene: TRBJ2-1
CDR3nt: TGCGCCAGCAGACTCGGGACTAGCGGGGGGGCCCGGGATGAGCAGTTCTTC
CDR3aa: CASRLGTSGGARDEQFF

v_gene: TRBV19
abundance: -
d_gene: -
j_gene: TRBJ2-3
CDR3nt: TGTGCCAGTACCCCCGGGGTTAGCACAGATACGCAGTATTTT
CDR3aa: CASTPGVSTDTQYF

v_gene: TRBV21-1
abundance: once
d_gene: -
j_gene: TRBJ1-2
CDR3nt: TGTGCCAGCAGCAGAACAGGGGGCAAAAACTATGGCTACACCTTC
CDR3aa: CASSRTGGKNYGYTF

v_gene: TRBV19
abundance: -
d_gene: TRBD2
j_gene: TRBJ2-2
CDR3nt: TGTGCCAGTAGTCGGAGACTAGCGGGGGCCACCGGGGAGCTGTTTTTT
CDR3aa: CASSRRLAGATGELFF

v_gene: TRBV7-8
abundance: -
d_gene: TRBD2
j_gene: TRBJ2-1
CDR3nt: TGTGCCAGCAGCCCCCCGGGGCCTAGCGGCAATGAGCAGTTCTTC
CDR3aa: CASSPPGPSGNEQFF

v_gene: TRBV19
abundance: -
d_gene: TRBD1
j_gene: TRBJ2-1
CDR3nt: TGTGCCAGTAGATTGCCGGGACAGGGGGCTAATGAGCAGTTCTTC
CDR3aa: CASRLPGQGANEQFF

v_gene: TRBV12-3/TRBV12-4
abundance: -
d_gene: -
j_gene: TRBJ2-3
CDR3nt: TGTGCCAGCAGTTTGCAGACAGATACGCAGTATTTT
CDR3aa: CASSLQTDTQYF

v_gene: TRBV12-5
abundance: few
d_gene: -
j_gene: TRBJ2-7
CDR3nt: TGTGCTAGTGGTTTGGGGACAGGGAGGGACGAGCAGTACTTC
CDR3aa: CASGLGTGRDEQYF

v_gene: TRBV7-3
abundance: -
d_gene: -
j_gene: TRBJ1-2
CDR3nt: TGTGCCAGCAGCCTTCGCGGAGGGGAAAACTATGGCTACACCTTC
CDR3aa: CASSLRGGENYGYTF

v_gene: TRBV11-2
abundance: -
d_gene: -
j_gene: TRBJ2-3
CDR3nt: TGTGCCAGCAGCTGGGCCCTACATACGCAGTATTTT
CDR3aa: CASSWALHTQYF

v_gene: TRBV12-5
abundance: -
d_gene: TRBD1
j_gene: TRBJ1-1
CDR3nt: TGTGCTAGTGTCCTACTTACGGGACAGCTTAACACTGAAGCTTTCTTT
CDR3aa: CASVLLTGQLNTEAFF

v_gene: TRBV4-2
abundance: -
d_gene: TRBD1
j_gene: TRBJ1-2
CDR3nt: TGTGCCAGCAGCCATACCCCCGGGACAGGTCATGGCTACACCTTC
CDR3aa: CASSHTPGTGHGYTF

v_gene: TRBV6-6
abundance: -
d_gene: -
j_gene: TRBJ1-1
CDR3nt: TGTGCCAGCAGTTACTCGACACAGAACACTGAAGCTTTCTTT
CDR3aa: CASSYSTQNTEAFF

v_gene: TRBV9
abundance: -
d_gene: TRBD1
j_gene: TRBJ1-4
CDR3nt: TGTGCCAGCAGCGTAGGCACAGGGGGCGAAAAACTGTTTTTT
CDR3aa: CASSVGTGGEKLFF

v_gene: TRBV7-2
abundance: -
d_gene: TRBD1
j_gene: TRBJ2-7
CDR3nt: TGTGCCAGCAGCTTAAAGGGGGCTGTAGGCGAGCAGTACTTC
CDR3aa: CASSLKGAVGEQYF

v_gene: TRBV4-2
abundance: -
d_gene: TRBD2
j_gene: TRBJ2-7
CDR3nt: TGTGCCAGCAGCCAAGGGGTCGGACTAGCGTCCACCGAGCAGTACTTC
CDR3aa: CASSQGVGLASTEQYF

v_gene: TRBV5-3
abundance: -
d_gene: TRBD1
j_gene: TRBJ1-1
CDR3nt: TGTGCCGGACTACGGGACAGGGCCACTGAAGCTTTCTTT
CDR3aa: CAGLRDRATEAFF

v_gene: TRBV6-5
abundance: -
d_gene: -
j_gene: TRBJ2-2
CDR3nt: TGTGCCAGCAGTACCCGCCCTCAGGGCACCGGGGAGCTGTTTTTT
CDR3aa: CASSTRPQGTGELFF

v_gene: TRBV9
abundance: -
d_gene: -
j_gene: TRBJ2-7
CDR3nt: TGTGCCAGCAGCGTAGGGACTAAAAGGGAGCAGTACTTC
CDR3aa: CASSVGTKREQYF

v_gene: TRBV5-8
abundance: -
d_gene: TRBD2
j_gene: TRBJ2-1
CDR3nt: TGTGCCAGCCCTGGGGCAGCGGGGGGGCCAAGGGATAAAAACAATGAGCAGTTCTTC
CDR3aa: CASPGAAGGPRDKNNEQFF

v_gene: TRBV29-1
abundance: -
d_gene: TRBD2
j_gene: TRBJ2-3
CDR3nt: TGCAGCGTCCAACTAGCGGGGGGTGGGGATACGCAGTATTTT
CDR3aa: CSVQLAGGGDTQYF

v_gene: TRBV12-5
abundance: few
d_gene: -
j_gene: TRBJ1-2
CDR3nt: TGTGCTAGTGGTTTGGTACTTGGACAGTCAAACTATGGCTACACCTTC
CDR3aa: CASGLVLGQSNYGYTF

v_gene: TRBV5-4
abundance: many
d_gene: -
j_gene: TRBJ1-2
CDR3nt: TGTGCCAGCAGCCTAACGCTCGGGGACTATGGCTACACCTTC
CDR3aa: CASSLTLGDYGYTF

v_gene: TRBV3-1/TRBV3-2
abundance: -
d_gene: -
j_gene: TRBJ2-3
CDR3nt: TGTGCCAGCAGCCAAGACGACAGGCACACAGATACGCAGTATTTT
CDR3aa: CASSQDDRHTDTQYF

v_gene: TRBV11-2
abundance: -
d_gene: -
j_gene: TRBJ1-2
CDR3nt: TGTGCCAGCAGCTTAGATCCCTATAACTATGGCTACACCTTC
CDR3aa: CASSLDPYNYGYTF

v_gene: TRBV3-1/TRBV3-2
abundance: -
d_gene: -
j_gene: TRBJ1-2
CDR3nt: TGTGCCAGCAGCCAAGATGGGCCCTATGGCTACACCTTC
CDR3aa: CASSQDGPYGYTF

v_gene: TRBV5-1
abundance: once
d_gene: TRBD1
j_gene: TRBJ1-1
CDR3nt: TGCGCCAGCAGCTTGAAATCGGGACAGGTTGAAGCTTTCTTT
CDR3aa: CASSLKSGQVEAFF

v_gene: TRBV3-1/TRBV3-2
abundance: -
d_gene: TRBD2
j_gene: TRBJ2-3
CDR3nt: TGTGCCAGCAGCCGTCGGGGGGGCTTGGGAGATACGCAGTATTTT
CDR3aa: CASSRRGGLGDTQYF

v_gene: TRBV6-5
abundance: few
d_gene: TRBD1
j_gene: TRBJ2-7
CDR3nt: TGTGCCAGCAGTCGGCAGGGGGCGCAGGAGCAGTACTTC
CDR3aa: CASSRQGAQEQYF

v_gene: TRBV27
abundance: -
d_gene: TRBD2
j_gene: TRBJ2-1
CDR3nt: TGTGCCAGCAGTTACGGACTAGCGGGGGGGCGCTCCTACAATGAGCAGTTCTTC
CDR3aa: CASSYGLAGGRSYNEQFF

v_gene: TRBV19
abundance: -
d_gene: TRBD1
j_gene: TRBJ1-1
CDR3nt: TGTGCCAGTAGTATCGGGGCCAGGGGGGAGACTGAAGCTTTCTTT
CDR3aa: CASSIGARGETEAFF

v_gene: TRBV7-2
abundance: -
d_gene: -
j_gene: TRBJ2-1
CDR3nt: TGTGCCAGCAGCTCTTACCGGGACTTCCGGAATGAGCAGTTCTTC
CDR3aa: CASSSYRDFRNEQFF

v_gene: TRBV30
abundance: -
d_gene: -
j_gene: TRBJ1-2
CDR3nt: TGTGCCTGGATGGCAAGGGGCGGCTACACCTTC
CDR3aa: CAWMARGGYTF

v_gene: TRBV19
abundance: few
d_gene: -
j_gene: TRBJ1-4
CDR3nt: TGTGCCAGTATTGGGCAGCCTAATGAAAAACTGTTTTTT
CDR3aa: CASIGQPNEKLFF

v_gene: TRBV2
abundance: once
d_gene: -
j_gene: TRBJ2-5
CDR3nt: TGTGCCAGCAGTGTCGACAGATTCCAAGAGACCCAGTACTTC
CDR3aa: CASSVDRFQETQYF

v_gene: TRBV11-2
abundance: -
d_gene: -
j_gene: TRBJ1-3
CDR3nt: TGTGCCAGCAGCTCAGAAGCAGGGGTAGGAAACACCATATATTTT
CDR3aa: CASSSEAGVGNTIYF

v_gene: TRBV9
abundance: few
d_gene: -
j_gene: TRBJ2-6
CDR3nt: TGTGCCAGCAGCGCAGGGCTCGGGGCCAACGTCCTGACTTTC
CDR3aa: CASSAGLGANVLTF

v_gene: TRBV13
abundance: -
d_gene: -
j_gene: TRBJ1-3
CDR3nt: TGTGCCAGCAGCCCACGACAGCGGGAAAGGCACACCATATATTTT
CDR3aa: CASSPRQRERHTIYF

v_gene: TRBV30
abundance: -
d_gene: -
j_gene: TRBJ2-1
CDR3nt: TGTGCCTGGAGGGCGGCGGTCCCCAGCTCCTACAATGAGCAGTTCTTC
CDR3aa: CAWRAAVPSSYNEQFF

v_gene: TRBV30
abundance: -
d_gene: TRBD1
j_gene: TRBJ1-6
CDR3nt: TGTGCCTGGAGTTATGGGACAGCGCCCCTCCACTTT
CDR3aa: CAWSYGTAPLHF

v_gene: TRBV5-1
abundance: -
d_gene: TRBD2
j_gene: TRBJ2-3
CDR3nt: TGCGCCAGCAGGATCGGGACTAGCGACACAGATACGCAGTATTTT
CDR3aa: CASRIGTSDTDTQYF

v_gene: TRBV9
abundance: once
d_gene: TRBD1
j_gene: TRBJ2-2
CDR3nt: TGTGCCAGCAGCGTTACGGGACAGGGCCCCGGGGAGCTGTTTTTT
CDR3aa: CASSVTGQGPGELFF

v_gene: TRBV11-2
abundance: -
d_gene: TRBD1
j_gene: TRBJ1-2
CDR3nt: TGTGCCAGCAGCCCCAGGGGGCCTGGCTACACCTTC
CDR3aa: CASSPRGPGYTF

v_gene: TRBV27
abundance: -
d_gene: TRBD2
j_gene: TRBJ2-1
CDR3nt: TGTGCCAGCAGTTTACTAGCGGGGGGGTCCTACAATGAGCAGTTCTTC
CDR3aa: CASSLLAGGSYNEQFF

v_gene: TRBV9
abundance: -
d_gene: TRBD1
j_gene: TRBJ2-1
CDR3nt: TGTGCCAGCAGCCGCAACAGGGGCCATGAGCAGTTCTTC
CDR3aa: CASSRNRGHEQFF

v_gene: TRBV6-6
abundance: -
d_gene: -
j_gene: TRBJ1-1
CDR3nt: TGTGCCAGCAGTTACTCCGACAGCCTGCTCACTGAAGCTTTCTTT
CDR3aa: CASSYSDSLLTEAFF

v_gene: TRBV5-8
abundance: -
d_gene: TRBD1
j_gene: TRBJ1-4
CDR3nt: TGTGCCAGCAGCCTACAGGGGGCGCGGGGGGAAAAACTGTTTTTT
CDR3aa: CASSLQGARGEKLFF

v_gene: TRBV28
abundance: -
d_gene: TRBD2
j_gene: TRBJ2-2
CDR3nt: TGTGCCAGCAGTGGAAGCGGGGGGGCCCCCGGGGAGCTGTTTTTT
CDR3aa: CASSGSGGAPGELFF